Below are 9 T cell receptor beta chains sequenced from a single sample in a study of blood T cells in healthy people across ages. Primers used in a second PCR of roughly 6 to 11 cycles were a sample-barcoded 5' primer and a J-beta primer mix. TCRdb itself ran the 5' RACE reads through MiXCR, one entry per CDR3 protein. The sample records some 640,000 distinct CDR3 sequences, about half being singletons. Sequencing was performed on blood. The receptor source for this set is a woman aged 60-75 years in good health.

The chain links TRBV20-1 to TRBJ2-5, with D unclear. The CDR3 runs 15 residues. Germline CDR1 reads DFQATT; CDR2 reads SNEGSKA (reference sequence). V gave up 2 bases and J gave up 1 base, with 14 bases separating them. This CDR3 is CSARYPLLVQETQYF. The CDR3 nucleotides are TGCAGTGCTAGATACCCCCTATTGGTCCAAGAGACCCAGTACTTC.

The chain recombines TRBV20-1 with TRBJ2-3; D may correspond to TRBD1 or TRBD2 (5 bases each). Per the germline V gene, CDR1 is DFQATT and CDR2 is SNEGSKA (reference sequence). Trimming left V 7 bases short and J 0 bases short, with 14 bases between. CDR3 length: 14 amino acids. CDR3 bases: TGCAGTGTCGAGGGGAGCCTTAGCACAGATACGCAGTATTTT. This gives the protein CSVEGSLSTDTQYF.

V gene TRBV7-2 combines with J gene TRBJ2-5, with 9 bases that match TRBD2. CDR1 and CDR2 (germline): SGHTA, FQGNSA. The CDR3 length is 16 residues. Trimming cost V 4 bases and J 5 bases; bases outside gene matches: 11. The CDR3 spells CASSSDSGRGRETQYF. In DNA, the CDR3 is TGTGCCAGCAGCTCCGATAGCGGGAGAGGCAGGGAGACCCAGTACTTC.

The rearrangement joins TRBV7-2 to TRBJ2-7; D is possibly TRBD1 (6 bases). The CDR3 consists of 13 residues. V lost 0 bases and J 6 bases, leaving 9 bases between the germline ends. In germline, CDR1 is SGHTA, CDR2 FQGNSA. The CDR3 reads CASSLAQGSEQYF. CDR3 coding DNA: TGTGCCAGCAGCTTAGCGCAGGGGTCCGAGCAGTACTTC.

The gene calls are TRBV20-1 and TRBJ1-5; D call uncertain. CDR3 length equals 14 residues. Trimming removed 3 bases at V and 2 bases at J, with 11 bases between. CDR1 is DFQATT and CDR2 is SNEGSKA in the germline V gene (reference sequence). CDR3 loop: CSARTRVGNQPQHF. The CDR3 region has the DNA TGCAGTGCTAGGACAAGGGTGGGCAATCAGCCCCAGCATTTT.

V gene TRBV28 combines with J gene TRBJ2-4; D call uncertain. With the DNA end fitting TRBJ2-5 better, the J assignment may be wrong. This CDR3 comprises 14 residues. Germline lookup yields CDR1 MDHEN and CDR2 SYDVKM. Here the CDR3 reads CASSYGRFRETQYF. The CDR3 DNA is TGTGCCAGCAGCTACGGACGGTTCCGAGAGACCCAGTACTTC.

This clonotype was picked up a small number of times. The rearrangement uses TRBV2 and TRBJ1-5, with 7 bases aligning to TRBD1. The CDR3 totals 14 residues. V shed 8 bases, J shed 2 bases, and the junction held 6 bases outside the gene matches. Germline CDR1 and CDR2: SNHLY and FYNNEI. CDR3 sequence: CASGRGRGNQPQHF. CDR3 sequence (DNA): TGTGCCAGCGGCAGGGGGAGAGGCAATCAGCCCCAGCATTTT.

The V call is TRBV6-5, the J call TRBJ2-7, with unresolved D. CDR1 and CDR2 (germline): MNHEY, SVGAGI. The ends were cut back, 2 bases at V and 2 bases at J, with 13 bases in the middle. This CDR3 has 15 amino acids. For the CDR3, the DNA is TGTGCCAGCAGTTACGGACCTATAGGGCCCTACGAGCAGTACTTC. Protein product: CASSYGPIGPYEQYF.

In this sample, this clonotype turned up a few times. The V and J genes are TRBV15 and TRBJ2-5, with TRBD1 matching over 7 bases. The germline V gene encodes CDR1 LNHNV and CDR2 YYDKDF (reference sequence). There are 15 residues in the CDR3. V gave up 4 bases and J gave up 5 bases; unmatched junction bases: 10. The chain's CDR3 is CATSNWDSLGETQYF. In DNA form, the CDR3 reads TGTGCCACCAGCAACTGGGACAGCCTGGGCGAGACCCAGTACTTC.